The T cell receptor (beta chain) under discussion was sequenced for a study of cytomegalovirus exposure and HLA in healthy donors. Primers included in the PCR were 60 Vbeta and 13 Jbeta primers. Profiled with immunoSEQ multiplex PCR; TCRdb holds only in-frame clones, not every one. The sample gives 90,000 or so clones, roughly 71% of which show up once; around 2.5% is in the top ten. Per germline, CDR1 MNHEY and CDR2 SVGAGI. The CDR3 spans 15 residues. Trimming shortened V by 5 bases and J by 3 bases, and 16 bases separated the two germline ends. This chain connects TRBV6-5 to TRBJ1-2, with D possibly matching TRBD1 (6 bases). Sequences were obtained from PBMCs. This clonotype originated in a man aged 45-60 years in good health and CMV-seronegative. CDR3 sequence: CASSRPSQGDYGYTF. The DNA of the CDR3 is TGTGCCAGCAGTCGCCCTTCACAGGGTGACTATGGCTACACCTTC.